What follows are 14 T cell receptor beta chains derived from one specimen sequenced in a study of CD8 T cells in Susac syndrome. RNA, at about 0.45 to 1 ug, was reverse transcribed with random hexamers. TCRdb independently ran MiXCR on the immunoSEQ multiplex PCR reads; one entry per CDR3 protein. The sample includes 250,000 to 300,000 distinct CDR3 sequences, about 85% seen only once; the top ten take approximately 0.11%. The source material was CD8+ T cells from PBMCs. These receptors were taken from a human donor with multiple sclerosis.

The rearrangement uses TRBV11-3 and TRBJ2-2, with a possible D match to TRBD2 (6 bases). The germline V gene encodes CDR1 SGHNT and CDR2 YENEEA. The CDR3 is made up of 16 amino acids. V was pared by 2 bases and J by 5 bases, with 15 bases between. The CDR3 sequence: CASSLYLEGATGELFF. The CDR3 bases are TGTGCCAGCAGCTTATATCTGGAGGGCGCGACCGGGGAGCTGTTTTTT.

V and J are TRBV7-9 and TRBJ2-2; D gene unclear. Germline V gives CDR1 SEHNR, CDR2 FQNEAQ (reference sequence). V lost 3 bases, J lost 0 bases, and 8 bases lay in between. The CDR3 runs to 15 residues. The CDR3 DNA reads as TGTGCCAGCAGCTTTGGCAGTCCGAACACCGGGGAGCTGTTTTTT. Its protein product is CASSFGSPNTGELFF.

The rearrangement uses TRBV5-1 and TRBJ1-2, with D perhaps TRBD1 (5 bases). The CDR3 has 15 residues. Per germline, CDR1 SGHRS and CDR2 YFSETQ. The ends were cut back, 4 bases at V and 0 bases at J, with 13 bases in the middle. The CDR3 loop reads CASSGGDAPNYGYTF. Written as DNA, the CDR3 is TGCGCCAGCAGCGGGGGGGACGCCCCTAACTATGGCTACACCTTC.

V usage is TRBV7-9 and J usage is TRBJ2-4; TRBD1 matches at 8 bases. From germline, CDR1 is SEHNR and CDR2 FQNEAQ (reference sequence). CDR3 length equals 16 residues. Unmatched junction bases numbered 5, after V lost 4 bases and J lost 0 bases. Here the CDR3 DNA reads TGTGCCAGCAGCTCCCCGGGACAGGAAGCCAAAAACATTCAGTACTTC. Its translation is CASSSPGQEAKNIQYF.

The genes are TRBV28 and TRBJ2-1, with 7 nucleotides matching TRBD2. J lost 1 base, V lost 9 bases, and 12 bases had no gene match. The CDR3 spans 16 residues. CDR1 MDHEN and CDR2 SYDVKM come from the germline V gene. The CDR3 DNA reads TGTGCCAGAACCCGTGGGCGGGAGATTTCCTACAATGAGCAGTTCTTC. Translation gives CARTRGREISYNEQFF. Full variable domain (remainder filled in from reference TRBV28 and TRBJ2-1): DVKVTQSSRYLVKRTGEKVFLECVQDMDHENMFWYRQDPGLGLRLIYFSYDVKMKEKGDIPEGYSVSREKKERFSLILESASTNQTSMYLCARTRGREISYNEQFFGPGTRLTVL.

This rearrangement joins TRBV20-1 to TRBJ2-7, with 15 bases aligning to TRBD2. The J segment lost 2 bases and the V segment lost 6 bases, leaving 11 bases of the junction unmatched. Germline CDR1 and CDR2: DFQATT and SNEGSKA (reference sequence). This CDR3 is built from 17 residues. In DNA, the CDR3 is TGCAGTGCACAACCGGGACTAGCGGGAGGACAAACCTACGAGCAGTACTTC. Amino acid sequence: CSAQPGLAGGQTYEQYF.

The gene calls are TRBV15 and TRBJ1-1, with TRBD1 identical over 7 bases. The germline gives CDR1 LNHNV, CDR2 YYDKDF (reference sequence). Germline trimming cut 5 bases from V and 0 bases from J; bases unmatched to any gene: 12. The CDR3 is 17 amino acids. As DNA, the CDR3 is TGTGCCACCAGCCCAGGCCCGGGACAGCCCATGAACACTGAAGCTTTCTTT. Amino acid sequence: CATSPGPGQPMNTEAFF.

The chain has TRBV30 and TRBJ2-1; 9 positions match TRBD1. Germline V CDR1 and CDR2: GTSNPN, SVGIG (reference sequence). The CDR3 contains 14 residues. After removal of 4 bases from V and 8 bases from J, the junction contained 9 bases not matched to a gene. CDR3 in DNA: TGTGCCTGGAAGGAACAGGGGGCGCGATATGAGCAGTTCTTC. Residues: CAWKEQGARYEQFF.

This clonotype was detected once. The chain uses TRBV4-2 and TRBJ2-3; weak D call: TRBD2 (6 bases). Trimming pared 10 bases from V and 0 bases from J, leaving 14 bases between. The CDR3 covers 14 residues. CDR1 LGHNA and CDR2 YNFKEQ come from the germline V gene. CDR3 bases: TGTGCCACGAATGGGGGAGGCAGCACAGATACGCAGTATTTT. Protein sequence: CATNGGGSTDTQYF.

The V and J genes are TRBV20-1 and TRBJ1-2, with D unresolved. V was trimmed by 0 bases and J by 3 bases, leaving 8 bases between them. Germline V gives CDR1 DFQATT, CDR2 SNEGSKA (reference sequence). The CDR3 is 13 residues long. The CDR3 sequence: CSAREKTDYGYTF. CDR3 sequence (DNA): TGCAGTGCTAGAGAGAAAACAGACTATGGCTACACCTTC.

This chain connects TRBV7-9 to TRBJ1-2; 7 bases agree with TRBD1. CDR1 and CDR2 from the germline V gene are SEHNR and FQNEAQ (reference sequence). V dropped 8 bases and J dropped 7; count of bases not matched to a gene: 10. The CDR3 has 13 amino acids. CDR3 loop: CASGDREQTGYTF. The CDR3, as DNA: TGTGCCAGCGGCGACAGGGAGCAAACTGGCTACACCTTC. Full variable domain (rest looked up from reference TRBV7-9 and TRBJ1-2): DTGVSQNPRHKITKRGQNVTFRCDPISEHNRLYWYRQTLGQGPEFLTYFQNEAQLEKSRLLSDRFSAERPKGSFSTLEIQRTEQGDSAMYLCASGDREQTGYTFGSGTRLTVV.

This clonotype was counted between two and nine times. This rearrangement joins TRBV29-1 to TRBJ2-7, with unresolved D. V was shortened by 4 bases and J by 0 bases, with 10 bases between the two germline ends. Germline lookup yields CDR1 SQVTM and CDR2 ANQGSEA. CDR3 size: 13 residues. DNA of the CDR3: TGCAGCGTTGTCTACTCGAGCTCCTACGAGCAGTACTTC. Translation gives CSVVYSSSYEQYF.

V and J are TRBV28 and TRBJ2-7; 8 bases map to TRBD2. This CDR3 contains 16 residues. The V and J ends lost 8 bases and 5 bases, in that order; junction bases with no gene match: 17. CDR1 MDHEN and CDR2 SYDVKM come from the germline V gene. The CDR3 DNA is TGTGCCAGCTGCGCTAGCGGGCGAAGGAGCGGCCACGAGCAGTACTTC. Its translation is CASCASGRRSGHEQYF.

DNA for the CDR3: TGTGCCAGCAGGATCTCTGGTGGCTACACCTTC. Protein sequence: CASRISGGYTF. The chain uses TRBV9 and TRBJ1-2, with unresolved D. Trimming pared 5 bases from V and 7 bases from J, leaving 9 bases between. The CDR3 consists of 11 residues. CDR1 is SGDLS, CDR2 YYNGEE, per germline.